What follows describes a single T cell receptor beta chain. An end of the junction does not agree with germline; a read error may underlie this. This CDR3 contains 13 residues. Germline V gene sequence: CDR1 SGHDT, CDR2 YYEEEE. Produced via immunoSEQ multiplex PCR; TCRdb's table is partial and in-frame only. The sample holds 350,000 to 400,000 clones; around nine tenths are singletons and the top ten take around 1.2%. The data were taken from a study of blood T cell repertoires in COVID-19. This study enrolled people aged roughly 18 to 90 from about two dozen US geographic areas. Two negative PCRs, clearance, or symptom resolution were required of recovered Cohort 3 donors.

This clonotype was obtained from a woman aged 18-29 years who had recovered from COVID-19. The gene calls are TRBV5-6 and TRBJ1-4, with D unclear. Specimen: PBMCs or T cells enriched from blood (not recorded which). The CDR3 here is CASSSGDGERLFF. CDR3 nucleotide sequence: TGTGCCAGCAGCTCCGGAGACGGTGAAAGACTGTTTTTT.